This T cell receptor (beta chain) was obtained from a study of T cells in localized non-small cell lung cancer. Study observations and caveats: Uninvolved neighboring lung showed the greatest T cell clonality, exceeding tumor. Researchers found a median roughly 56 of the top 100 tumor clones in adjacent lung.

Generated by immunoSEQ multiplex PCR, the TCRdb table keeps only in-frame clones and is missing some. The sample lists 2,500 to 3,500 clones, 24% seen once, with roughly a fifth in the top ten. The length of the CDR3 is 16 residues. About this clone itself: What it binds is unknown.

The source material was lung tumor tissue, sampled before any cancer treatment. This receptor was taken from a man aged 35 to 70 with stage I lung adenocarcinoma. The chain uses TRBV8-2 and TRBJ1-2. TRBV8-2 is recorded as a pseudogene. The DNA of the CDR3 is TGTGGCAGTATGTGGGCTCATAGCCGAAAGACCTATGGCTACACCTTC. This gives the protein CGSMWAHSRKTYGYTF.